This T cell receptor (beta chain) was profiled in a study of T cells in Graves' hyperthyroidism and ophthalmopathy. Study-level results: A median 6.5 months before onset, the model predicted ophthalmopathy.

Amplification of TCR beta CDR3 regions was performed using RNA transcripts as template. With the HTBI primer set, the TCR CDR3 went through a first round of RT-PCR. TCRdb re-analysed the multiplex PCR reads in MiXCR, keeping a single row per CDR3 protein. The profile shows some 620,000 distinct CDR3 sequences, 15% to 20% of them singletons. This clonotype was seen at least ten times. Antigen specificity is unknown. The diagnoses drew upon clinical symptoms, serum thyroxine and TRAb, thyroid ultrasound and orbital computed tomography. The sequenced sample consisted of blood. The TCR comes from a woman in her twenties or thirties with Graves' hyperthyroidism.

CDR3 bases: TGCGCCAGCAGCTTGGCGGGACAAAGGAATTCACCCCTCCACTTT. Translated: CASSLAGQRNSPLHF. The chain couples TRBV5-1 to TRBJ1-6, with D possibly being TRBD1 (6 bases). V dropped 0 bases and J dropped 7 bases, with 11 bases sitting between them. The CDR3 has 15 amino acids. Germline CDR1 and CDR2: SGHRS and YFSETQ.